A single sample gave rise to the 6 T cell receptor beta chains below, sequenced in a study of immune reconstitution after stem cell transplant in scleroderma. MiXCR, applied by TCRdb to the RT-PCR reads, yields one record per CDR3 protein. The sample includes almost 2,500 distinct CDR3 sequences, 6.4% of them seen just once. This sample was obtained before or after autologous hematopoietic stem cell transplantation (not recorded which). These receptors were taken from a female donor with systemic sclerosis.

The J gene is TRBJ1-2, the V gene TRBV10-2, with unresolved D. Germline V lookup: CDR1 WSHSY, CDR2 SAAADI. The CDR3 runs 12 residues. Trimming took off 2 bases at V and 4 bases at J, with 5 bases between the two ends. CDR3 loop: CASSEGVYGYTF. The CDR3 DNA reads TGCGCCAGCAGTGAGGGAGTCTATGGCTACACCTTC.

Sample share makes this clonotype medium-sized (0.01 to 0.1%). J is TRBJ2-7 and V is TRBV28; D is uncertain. CDR1 is MDHEN and CDR2 is SYDVKM in the germline V gene. Trimming removed 7 bases from V and 0 bases from J, with 7 bases in between. The CDR3 totals 12 residues. The CDR3 region is CASTRSSYEQYF. In DNA form, the CDR3 reads TGTGCCAGCACCCGCAGCTCCTACGAGCAGTACTTC. The full variable domain, its missing parts supplied by reference TRBV28 and TRBJ2-7, is DVKVTQSSRYLVKRTGEKVFLECVQDMDHENMFWYRQDPGLGLRLIYFSYDVKMKEKGDIPEGYSVSREKKERFSLILESASTNQTSMYLCASTRSSYEQYFGPGTRLTVT.

By share, this clonotype ranks as medium-sized. V and J are TRBV20-1 and TRBJ2-7; D is uncertain. V lost 6 bases and J 0 bases, leaving 12 bases between the germline ends. From germline, CDR1 is DFQATT and CDR2 SNEGSKA (reference sequence). The CDR3 is made up of 13 amino acids. The CDR3 region is CSAPRYSSYEQYF. In nucleotides, the CDR3 is TGCAGTGCGCCAAGATACAGCTCCTACGAGCAGTACTTC.

CDR3 in amino acids: CASSSANTDTQYF. The DNA of the CDR3 is TGCGCCAGCAGCAGCGCTAACACAGATACGCAGTATTTT. This chain uses TRBV5-1 with TRBJ2-3; no firm D call. CDR3 size: 13 residues. Germline CDR1 and CDR2: SGHRS and YFSETQ. Trimming stripped 4 bases from V and 2 bases from J, with 8 bases between.

There are a few counts of this clonotype. The genes are TRBV5-1 and TRBJ2-3; possibly TRBD1 or TRBD2 for D (5 bases each). Looked up from germline, CDR1 is SGHRS and CDR2 is YFSETQ. The CDR3 has 14 residues. Trimming took 0 bases from V and 8 from J, leaving 13 bases between them. DNA for the CDR3: TGCGCCAGCAGCTTGGAAGGAGGAAGGGGTACGCAGTATTTT. Its translation is CASSLEGGRGTQYF.

The rearrangement links TRBV12-5 to TRBJ2-5; 7 bases agree with TRBD1. From germline, CDR1 is LGHNT and CDR2 FRNRAP. CDR3 size: 16 residues. V dropped 5 bases and J dropped 4; count of bases not matched to a gene: 13. The CDR3 region has the DNA TGTGCTAGTGGTCCCCCCGGCAGGGGGTTGGGAGAGACCCAGTACTTC. Its protein is CASGPPGRGLGETQYF.